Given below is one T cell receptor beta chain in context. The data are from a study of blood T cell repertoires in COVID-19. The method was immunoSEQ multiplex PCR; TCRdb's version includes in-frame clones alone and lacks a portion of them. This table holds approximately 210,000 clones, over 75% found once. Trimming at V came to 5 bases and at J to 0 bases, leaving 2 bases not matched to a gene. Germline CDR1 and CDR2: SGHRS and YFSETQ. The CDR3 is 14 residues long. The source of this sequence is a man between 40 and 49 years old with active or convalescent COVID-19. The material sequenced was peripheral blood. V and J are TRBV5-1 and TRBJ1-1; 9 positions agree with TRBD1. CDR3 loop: CASRRTGVNTEAFF. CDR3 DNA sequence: TGCGCCAGCAGACGGACAGGGGTGAACACTGAAGCTTTCTTT. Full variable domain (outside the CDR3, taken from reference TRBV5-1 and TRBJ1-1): KAGVTQTPRYLIKTRGQQVTLSCSPISGHRSVSWYQQTPGQGLQFLFEYFSETQRNKGNFPGRFSGRQFSNSRSEMNVSTLELGDSALYLCASRRTGVNTEAFFGQGTRLTVV.